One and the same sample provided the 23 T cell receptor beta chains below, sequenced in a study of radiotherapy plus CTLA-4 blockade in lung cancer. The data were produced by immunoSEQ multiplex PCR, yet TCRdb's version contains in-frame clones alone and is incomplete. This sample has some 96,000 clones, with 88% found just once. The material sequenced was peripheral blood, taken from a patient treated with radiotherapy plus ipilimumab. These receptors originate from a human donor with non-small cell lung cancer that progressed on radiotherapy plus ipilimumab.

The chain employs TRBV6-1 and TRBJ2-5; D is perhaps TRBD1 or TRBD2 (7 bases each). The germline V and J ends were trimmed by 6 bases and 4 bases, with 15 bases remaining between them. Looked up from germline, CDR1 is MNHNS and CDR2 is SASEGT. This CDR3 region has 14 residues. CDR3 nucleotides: TGTGCCAGCAGGAAGACAGGGAGGGGAGAGACCCAGTACTTC. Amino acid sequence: CASRKTGRGETQYF.

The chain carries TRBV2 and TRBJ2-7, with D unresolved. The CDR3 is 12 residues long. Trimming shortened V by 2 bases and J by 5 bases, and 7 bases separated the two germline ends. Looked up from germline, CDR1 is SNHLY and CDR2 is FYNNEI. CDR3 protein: CASSETSHEQYF. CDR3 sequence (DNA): TGTGCCAGCAGTGAAACATCCCACGAGCAGTACTTC.

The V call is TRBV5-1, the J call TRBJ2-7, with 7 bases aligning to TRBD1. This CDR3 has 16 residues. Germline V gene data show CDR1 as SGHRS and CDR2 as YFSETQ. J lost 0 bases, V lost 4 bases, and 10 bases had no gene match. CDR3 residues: CASSPPGRQGSYEQYF. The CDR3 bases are TGCGCCAGCAGCCCACCGGGAAGACAGGGCTCCTACGAGCAGTACTTC.

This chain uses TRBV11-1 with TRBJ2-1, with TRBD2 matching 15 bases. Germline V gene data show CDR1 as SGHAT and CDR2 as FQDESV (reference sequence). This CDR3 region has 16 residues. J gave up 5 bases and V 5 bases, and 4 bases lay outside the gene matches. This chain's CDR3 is CASSTRTSGRDNEQFF. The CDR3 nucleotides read TGTGCCAGCAGCACACGGACTAGCGGGAGGGACAATGAGCAGTTCTTC.

The CDR3 DNA sequence: TGTGCCAGCAGCCTCATAGCGGGAGGGCCTTACAATGAGCAGTTCTTC. This sequence encodes CASSLIAGGPYNEQFF. The V and J genes are TRBV11-3 and TRBJ2-1; 11 positions match TRBD2. The CDR3 contains 16 residues. V dropped 5 bases and J dropped 4; count of bases not matched to a gene: 7. The germline gives CDR1 SGHNT, CDR2 YENEEA.

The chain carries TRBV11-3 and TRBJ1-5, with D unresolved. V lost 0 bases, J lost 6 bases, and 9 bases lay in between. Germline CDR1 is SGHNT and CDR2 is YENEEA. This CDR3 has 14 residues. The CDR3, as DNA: TGTGCCAGCAGCTTAGATGTAGGTTTTCAGCCCCAGCATTTT. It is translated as CASSLDVGFQPQHF.

CDR3 DNA sequence: TGTGCCAGCAAGGAGACTAGCGGGAGTATCGAGCAGTACTTC. Its translation is CASKETSGSIEQYF. The genes are TRBV7-3 and TRBJ2-7; TRBD2 matches at 12 bases. The CDR3 runs 14 residues. Losses at the gene ends were 7 bases for V and 6 bases for J; bases not matched to a gene: 7. Germline V CDR1 and CDR2: SGHTA, FQGTGA.

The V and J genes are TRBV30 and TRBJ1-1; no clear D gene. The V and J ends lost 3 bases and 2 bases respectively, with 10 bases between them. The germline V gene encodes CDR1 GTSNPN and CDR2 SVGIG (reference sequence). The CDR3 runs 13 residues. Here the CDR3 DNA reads TGTGCCTGGAGCTTACAGCAAAACACTGAAGCTTTCTTT. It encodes CAWSLQQNTEAFF. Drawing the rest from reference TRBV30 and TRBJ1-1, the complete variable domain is SQTIHQWPATLVQPVGSPLSLECTVEGTSNPNLYWYRQAAGRGLQLLFYSVGIGQISSEVPQNLSASRPQDRQFILSSKKLLLSDSGFYLCAWSLQQNTEAFFGQGTRLTVV.

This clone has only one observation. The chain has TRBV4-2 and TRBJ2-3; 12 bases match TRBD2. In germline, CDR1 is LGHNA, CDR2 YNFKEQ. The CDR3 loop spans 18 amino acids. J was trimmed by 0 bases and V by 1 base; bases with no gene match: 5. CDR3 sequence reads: CASSQGLAGVGSTDTQYF. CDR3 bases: TGTGCCAGCAGCCAAGGACTAGCGGGAGTGGGTAGCACAGATACGCAGTATTTT.

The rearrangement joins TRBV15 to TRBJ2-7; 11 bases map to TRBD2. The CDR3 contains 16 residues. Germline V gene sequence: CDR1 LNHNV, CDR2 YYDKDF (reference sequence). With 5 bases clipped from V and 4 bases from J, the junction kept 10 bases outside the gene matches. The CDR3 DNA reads TGTGCCACCAGCGGGGGAGGGCTAGCGGGGGGATACGAGCAGTACTTC. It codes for CATSGGGLAGGYEQYF. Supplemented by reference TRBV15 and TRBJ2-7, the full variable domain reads DAMVIQNPRYQVTQFGKPVTLSCSQTLNHNVMYWYQQKSSQAPKLLFHYYDKDFNNEADTPDNFQSRRPNTSFCFLDIRSPGLGDTAMYLCATSGGGLAGGYEQYFGPGTRLTVT.

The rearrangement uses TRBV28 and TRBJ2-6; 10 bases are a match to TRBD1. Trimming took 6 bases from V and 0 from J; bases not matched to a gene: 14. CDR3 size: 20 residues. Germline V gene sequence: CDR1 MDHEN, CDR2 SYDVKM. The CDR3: CASSTGTPGQGSSGANVLTF. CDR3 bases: TGTGCCAGCAGCACGGGGACGCCGGGACAGGGGAGCTCTGGGGCCAACGTCCTGACTTTC.

DNA for the CDR3: TGCGCCAGCAGCTTAGGAGGGTTTAGCTCCTACGAGCAGTACTTC. Translating it yields CASSLGGFSSYEQYF. The rearrangement uses TRBV5-1 and TRBJ2-7; weak D call: TRBD2 (6 bases). This CDR3 is 15 amino acids long. V lost 2 bases to trimming and J lost 0 bases, with 12 bases between them. Germline loops: CDR1 SGHRS, CDR2 YFSETQ.

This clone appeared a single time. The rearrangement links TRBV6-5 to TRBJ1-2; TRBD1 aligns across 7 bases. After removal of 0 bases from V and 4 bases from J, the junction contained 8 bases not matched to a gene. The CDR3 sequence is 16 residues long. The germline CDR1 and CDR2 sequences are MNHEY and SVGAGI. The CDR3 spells CASSYSGGIDSYGYTF. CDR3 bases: TGTGCCAGCAGTTACTCAGGGGGCATTGATAGCTATGGCTACACCTTC.

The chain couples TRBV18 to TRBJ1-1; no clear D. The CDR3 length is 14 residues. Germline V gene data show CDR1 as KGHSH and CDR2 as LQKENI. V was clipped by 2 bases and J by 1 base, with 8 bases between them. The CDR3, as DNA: TGTGCCAGCTCACCATCGGAAGGGAACACTGAAGCTTTCTTT. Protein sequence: CASSPSEGNTEAFF.

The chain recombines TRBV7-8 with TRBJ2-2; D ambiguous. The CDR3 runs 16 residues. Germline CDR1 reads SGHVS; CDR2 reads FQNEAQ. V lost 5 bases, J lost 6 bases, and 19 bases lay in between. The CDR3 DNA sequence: TGTGCCAGCAGCCCCACCCCGGACCCGCACCCCGGGGAGCTGTTTTTT. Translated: CASSPTPDPHPGELFF.

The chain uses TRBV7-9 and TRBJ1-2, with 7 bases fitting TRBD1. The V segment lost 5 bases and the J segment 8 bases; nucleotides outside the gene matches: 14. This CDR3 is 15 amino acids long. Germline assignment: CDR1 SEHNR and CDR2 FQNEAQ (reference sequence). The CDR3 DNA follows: TGTGCCAGCAGCGCGTATAGTAACAGGGGTGGGGGCTACACCTTC. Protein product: CASSAYSNRGGGYTF. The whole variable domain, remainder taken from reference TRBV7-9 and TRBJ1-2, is DTGVSQNPRHKITKRGQNVTFRCDPISEHNRLYWYRQTLGQGPEFLTYFQNEAQLEKSRLLSDRFSAERPKGSFSTLEIQRTEQGDSAMYLCASSAYSNRGGGYTFGSGTRLTVV.

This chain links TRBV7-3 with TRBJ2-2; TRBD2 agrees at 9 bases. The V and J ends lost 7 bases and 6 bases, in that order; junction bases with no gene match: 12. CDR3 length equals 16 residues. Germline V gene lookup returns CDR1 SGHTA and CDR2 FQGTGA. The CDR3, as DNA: TGTGCCAGCATCTATAGCGGGAGTTGGGTCTCCGGGGAGCTGTTTTTT. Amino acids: CASIYSGSWVSGELFF.

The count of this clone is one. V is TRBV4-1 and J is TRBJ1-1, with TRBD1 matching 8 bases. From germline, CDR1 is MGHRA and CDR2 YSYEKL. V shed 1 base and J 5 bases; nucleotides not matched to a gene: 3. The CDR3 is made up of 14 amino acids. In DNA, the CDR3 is TGCGCCAGCAGCCAAGGGACAGGGTTAACTGAAGCTTTCTTT. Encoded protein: CASSQGTGLTEAFF.

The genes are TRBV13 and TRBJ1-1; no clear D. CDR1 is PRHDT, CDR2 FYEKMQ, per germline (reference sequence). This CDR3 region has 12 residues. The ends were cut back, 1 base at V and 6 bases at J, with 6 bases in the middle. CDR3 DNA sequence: TGTGCCAGCAGCTTAGACACAGCTGAAGCTTTCTTT. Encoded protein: CASSLDTAEAFF.

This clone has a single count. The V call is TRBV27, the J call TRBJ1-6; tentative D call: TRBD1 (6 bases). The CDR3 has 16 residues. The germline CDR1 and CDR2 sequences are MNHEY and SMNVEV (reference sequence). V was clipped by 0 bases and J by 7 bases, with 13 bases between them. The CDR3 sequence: CASSLSAGAPNSPLHF. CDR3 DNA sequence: TGTGCCAGCAGTTTATCAGCGGGGGCACCCAATTCACCCCTCCACTTT.

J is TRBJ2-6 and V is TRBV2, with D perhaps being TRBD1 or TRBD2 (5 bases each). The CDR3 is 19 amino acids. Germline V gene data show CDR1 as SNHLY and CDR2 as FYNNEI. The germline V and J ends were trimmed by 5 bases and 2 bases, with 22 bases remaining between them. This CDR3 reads CASSSQSGALRAGANVLTF. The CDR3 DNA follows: TGTGCCAGCAGTTCCCAATCCGGGGCACTGCGGGCTGGGGCCAACGTCCTGACTTTC.

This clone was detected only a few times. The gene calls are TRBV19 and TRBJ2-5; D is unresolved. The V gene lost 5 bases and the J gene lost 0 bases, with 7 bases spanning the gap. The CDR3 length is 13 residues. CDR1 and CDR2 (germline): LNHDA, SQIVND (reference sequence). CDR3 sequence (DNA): TGTGCCAGTAGTGTGGCAAACCAAGAGACCCAGTACTTC. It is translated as CASSVANQETQYF. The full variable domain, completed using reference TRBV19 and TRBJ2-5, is DGGITQSPKYLFRKEGQNVTLSCEQNLNHDAMYWYRQDPGQGLRLIYYSQIVNDFQKGDIAEGYSVSREKKESFPLTVTSAQKNPTAFYLCASSVANQETQYFGPGTRLLVL.

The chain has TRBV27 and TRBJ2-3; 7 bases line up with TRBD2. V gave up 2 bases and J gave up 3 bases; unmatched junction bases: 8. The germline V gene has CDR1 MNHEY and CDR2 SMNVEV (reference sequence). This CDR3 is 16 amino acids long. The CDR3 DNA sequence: TGTGCCAGCAGTTTAGAATGGGGGAGGGTTACAGATACGCAGTATTTT. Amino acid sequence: CASSLEWGRVTDTQYF.